This T cell receptor beta chain was captured in a study of tumor-infiltrating lymphocytes in primary liver carcinoma. From unsorted bulk tissue weighing about 20-31 mg, DNA and RNA were co-extracted. On this clonotype itself: A much larger clone lies one base from this, so it may be a read error.

Germline CDR1 and CDR2: SQVTM and ANQGSEA. The CDR3 runs to 12 residues. TCR beta cDNA was prepared out of around 460 ng total RNA by means of a constant-region primer. Three nested multiplex PCR rounds, a slightly modified ARM-PCR, produced the libraries for TCR beta. For around 11 cycles apiece, the opening two PCR rounds ran with TRBV1-TRBV30 forward primers and a C-beta reverse primer. From the multiplex PCR reads, TCRdb called clonotypes with MiXCR, one entry per CDR3 protein. The table has about 59,000 distinct CDR3 sequences, approximately 70% seen once. The sequence derives from a man aged 40-50 years with primary liver carcinoma and hepatitis B virus infection. The chain links TRBV29-1 to TRBJ1-1; D might be TRBD1 (5 bases). The material sequenced was liver tumor tissue from sampling region 2. Sample subset: tumor region T2, inferior pole. CDR3 sequence: CSVDSGNSEALF. DNA of the CDR3: TGCAGCGTTGATTCAGGGAACTCTGAAGCTTTATTT.